The sequence of this T cell receptor (beta chain) was determined in a study of human T cells and chemical hapten exposure. Study summary: Patch tests of 0.01% DPC on the upper back were read at 6 days.

MiXCR, run by TCRdb on the RACE reads, gives a single entry per CDR3 protein. The sample has about 120,000 distinct CDR3 sequences, approximately 13% seen once; the top ten hold around 0.99%. The time point is: patch test 1, 2 weeks after DPC sensitization. Specified treatment: therapeutic diphenylcyclopropenone sensitization with weekly scalp DPC. Donors were 18 to 70-year-old alopecia patients suitable for DPC. Deletions cut 2 bases from V and 1 base from J, with 9 bases between. The germline V gene has CDR1 MNHEY and CDR2 SVGEGT. The CDR3 spans 15 residues. The rearrangement uses TRBV6-2 or TRBV6-3 and TRBJ1-5; no clear D. The sample in question was whole blood, obtained in connection with sensitization to the hapten diphenylcyclopropenone (DPC). This clonotype was obtained from a man between 18 and 35 years old with alopecia areata. Some clones in this sample may be carry-over from other donors' samples. CDR3 in DNA: TGTGCCAGCAGTTACGTTGGTACGAGCAATCAGCCCCAGCATTTT. The encoded protein is CASSYVGTSNQPQHF.